The 9 T cell receptor beta chains listed next were all sequenced from one sample in a study of control samples from healthy donors and cancer patients. Produced via immunoSEQ multiplex PCR; TCRdb's table is partial and in-frame only. The sample holds more than 50,000 clones, around 90% seen once. Sequencing input: blood. These TCRs come from a man aged 45 to 65 in good health.

This clone was found a few times. The chain has TRBV19 and TRBJ1-6; D is undetermined. V gave up 0 bases and J gave up 3 bases, with 15 bases separating them. The CDR3 is 18 amino acids. The V gene's germline CDR1 is LNHDA and CDR2 SQIVND (reference sequence). CDR3 DNA sequence: TGTGCCAGTAGTATAGAGGGAGGTGAGGGCATCTATAATTCACCCCTCCACTTT. Translation gives CASSIEGGEGIYNSPLHF.

The chain carries TRBV11-2 and TRBJ2-7; TRBD2 matches at 7 bases. From germline, CDR1 is SGHAT and CDR2 FQNNGV. The ends lost 2 bases at V and 3 bases at J; junction bases unmatched: 7. This CDR3 spans 15 amino acids. CDR3 residues: CASSLHPSGGYEQYF. The CDR3 DNA reads as TGTGCCAGCAGCTTACACCCTAGCGGAGGCTACGAGCAGTACTTC.

This clone came up a few times. The V and J genes are TRBV19 and TRBJ2-6; D might be TRBD2 (6 bases). Germline assignment: CDR1 LNHDA and CDR2 SQIVND (reference sequence). Trimming shortened V by 1 base and J by 1 base, and 8 bases separated the two germline ends. The CDR3 is 16 residues long. The CDR3 coding sequence is TGTGCCAGTAGTATAGGAGGAGGGTCTGGGGCCAACGTCCTGACTTTC. This translates into CASSIGGGSGANVLTF. The whole variable domain, remainder taken from reference TRBV19 and TRBJ2-6, is DGGITQSPKYLFRKEGQNVTLSCEQNLNHDAMYWYRQDPGQGLRLIYYSQIVNDFQKGDIAEGYSVSREKKESFPLTVTSAQKNPTAFYLCASSIGGGSGANVLTFGAGSRLTVL.

The rearrangement joins TRBV5-4 to TRBJ1-5, with D perhaps matching TRBD1 (5 bases). The germline CDR1 and CDR2 sequences are SGHNT and YYREEE (reference sequence). The ends were cut back, 4 bases at V and 10 bases at J, with 21 bases in the middle. The CDR3 has 15 amino acids. The CDR3 DNA is TGTGCCAGCAGCCTTTCCGGGACTATCCCTTCCCCCCAGCATTTT. Residues: CASSLSGTIPSPQHF.

V is TRBV7-3 and J is TRBJ1-5; D remains ambiguous. This CDR3 has 12 amino acids. The V gene's germline CDR1 is SGHTA and CDR2 FQGTGA. V lost 3 bases and J 5 bases, leaving 5 bases between the germline ends. CDR3: CASSLNHQPQHF. The CDR3 coding sequence is TGTGCCAGCAGCTTGAACCATCAGCCCCAGCATTTT.

This clone was observed a single time. The chain employs TRBV2 and TRBJ1-5; D gene unclear. The ends were cut back, 4 bases at V and 3 bases at J, with 7 bases in the middle. This CDR3 comprises 13 residues. From germline, CDR1 is SNHLY and CDR2 FYNNEI. CDR3 DNA: TGTGCCAGCAGTGTCAGCAACAATCAGCCCCAGCATTTT. Its protein product is CASSVSNNQPQHF.

The chain couples TRBV18 to TRBJ1-2; no clear D. The CDR3 contains 12 residues. Germline CDR1 KGHSH, CDR2 LQKENI. Trimming took off 2 bases at V and 4 bases at J, with 5 bases between the two ends. CDR3 protein: CASSPSPYGYTF. Here the CDR3 DNA reads TGTGCCAGCTCACCATCCCCCTATGGCTACACCTTC.

The chain has TRBV7-2 and TRBJ2-1; D may be TRBD2 (5 bases). CDR1 is SGHTA and CDR2 is FQGNSA in the germline V gene. V lost 3 bases and J 5 bases, leaving 8 bases between the germline ends. The CDR3 loop spans 13 amino acids. The CDR3 is CASSFRGDNEQFF. Here the CDR3 DNA reads TGTGCCAGCAGCTTCCGGGGAGACAATGAGCAGTTCTTC.

V gene TRBV27 combines with J gene TRBJ2-3, with a weak D call TRBD2 (6 bases). The CDR3 contains 17 residues. Germline CDR1 and CDR2: MNHEY and SMNVEV (reference sequence). V was cut by 2 bases and J by 1 base, with 16 bases left in between. This CDR3 is CASSLNLPEGRTDTQYF. The CDR3 DNA is TGTGCCAGCAGTTTAAACCTCCCGGAGGGCCGCACAGATACGCAGTATTTT.